This T cell receptor (beta chain) derives from a study of CD8+ T cells in alopecia areata. Study background: Each day, treated patients took oral tofacitinib twice, at 5 to 10 mg per dose. People stayed on tofacitinib for 6 to 18 months, then stopped the drug for 6 months. The study, taken as a whole, reports: While tofacitinib was given, many expanded lesional clones persisted in scalp and blood.

On this clone: Its target is unknown.

The treatment is: oral pan-JAK inhibitor, 5-10 mg twice daily. Alopecia areata patients provided lesional scalp punch biopsies and peripheral blood, both collected for the study. RNA was isolated and reverse transcribed to cDNA, the sequencing template. Generated by immunoSEQ multiplex PCR, the TCRdb table keeps only in-frame clones and is missing some. Of fewer than 250,000 clones in the sample, 60% to 70% are singletons; the top ten hold about 0.69%. The V gene's germline CDR1 is ENHRY and CDR2 SYGVKD. The CDR3 is made up of 15 amino acids. The V segment lost 4 bases and the J segment 7 bases; nucleotides outside the gene matches: 8.

This TCR came from a human donor with alopecia areata. This specimen consisted of CD4+ T cells sorted from blood, obtained at week 4, from a patient treated with tofacitinib. The chain joins TRBV10-3 to TRBJ1-4; 8 bases map to TRBD1. Here the CDR3 DNA reads TGTGCCATCAGTGGGGGACAGGTTGGAGGTGAAAAACTGTTTTTT. Protein product: CAISGGQVGGEKLFF.